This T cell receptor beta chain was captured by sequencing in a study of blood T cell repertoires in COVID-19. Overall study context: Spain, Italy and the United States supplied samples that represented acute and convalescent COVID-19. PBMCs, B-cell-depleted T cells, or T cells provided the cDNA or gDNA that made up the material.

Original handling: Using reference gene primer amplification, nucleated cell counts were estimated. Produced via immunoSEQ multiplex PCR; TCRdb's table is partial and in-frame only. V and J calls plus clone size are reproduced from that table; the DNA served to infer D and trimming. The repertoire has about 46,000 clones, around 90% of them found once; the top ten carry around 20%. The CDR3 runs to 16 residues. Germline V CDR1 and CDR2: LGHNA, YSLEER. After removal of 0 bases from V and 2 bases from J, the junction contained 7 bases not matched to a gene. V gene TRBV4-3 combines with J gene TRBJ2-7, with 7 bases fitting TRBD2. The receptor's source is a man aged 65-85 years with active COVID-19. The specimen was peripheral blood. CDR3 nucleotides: TGCGCCAGCAGCCAAGAACCTGGAGGGAGGGCCTACGAGCAGTACTTC. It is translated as CASSQEPGGRAYEQYF.